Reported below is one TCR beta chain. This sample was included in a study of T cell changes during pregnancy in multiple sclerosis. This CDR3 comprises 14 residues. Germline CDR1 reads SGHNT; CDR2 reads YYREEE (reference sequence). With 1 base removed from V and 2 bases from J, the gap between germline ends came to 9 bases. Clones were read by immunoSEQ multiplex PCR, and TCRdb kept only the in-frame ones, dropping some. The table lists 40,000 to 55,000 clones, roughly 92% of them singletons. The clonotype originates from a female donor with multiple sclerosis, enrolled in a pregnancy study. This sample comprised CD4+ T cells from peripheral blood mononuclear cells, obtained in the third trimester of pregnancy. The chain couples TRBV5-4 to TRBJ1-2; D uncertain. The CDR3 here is CASSLYSYNYGYTF. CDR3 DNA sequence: TGTGCCAGCAGCTTGTATTCCTACAACTATGGCTACACCTTC.